This TCR beta chain was documented in a study of response to subunit inactivated influenza vaccine. Notes on the study in general: Each seasonal influenza vaccination recruits few new T cells, the authors suggested.

TCRdb processed the RT-PCR reads anew with MiXCR; each CDR3 protein has one entry. The sample contains 530,000 or so distinct CDR3 sequences, about 14% of which appear only once. This clonotype was found a few times. Its antigen is not known. The CDR3 is made up of 15 amino acids. Source: PBMCs from blood, taken less than 13 days after vaccination. The clonotype originates from a man between 50 and 59 years old who received an inactivated influenza vaccine. The rearrangement links TRBV21-1 to TRBJ2-5; the table's TRBD2 call for D was not verified on the DNA. TRBV21-1 is marked as a pseudogene. Written as DNA, the CDR3 is TGTGCCAGCAGCATTTGGGGGAGGGGGCAAGAGACCCAGTACTTC. This codes for CASSIWGRGQETQYF.